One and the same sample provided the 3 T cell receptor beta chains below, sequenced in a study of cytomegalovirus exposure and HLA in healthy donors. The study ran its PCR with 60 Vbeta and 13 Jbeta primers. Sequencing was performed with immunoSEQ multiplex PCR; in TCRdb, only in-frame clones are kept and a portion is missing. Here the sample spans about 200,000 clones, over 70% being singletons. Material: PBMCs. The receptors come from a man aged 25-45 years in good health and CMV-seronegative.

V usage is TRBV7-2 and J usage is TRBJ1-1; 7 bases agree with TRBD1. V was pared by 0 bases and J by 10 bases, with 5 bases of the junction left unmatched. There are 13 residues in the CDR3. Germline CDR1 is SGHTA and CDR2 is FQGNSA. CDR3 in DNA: TGTGCCAGCAGCTTAGCGCGACCAGGGGGAGCTTTCTTT. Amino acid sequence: CASSLARPGGAFF.

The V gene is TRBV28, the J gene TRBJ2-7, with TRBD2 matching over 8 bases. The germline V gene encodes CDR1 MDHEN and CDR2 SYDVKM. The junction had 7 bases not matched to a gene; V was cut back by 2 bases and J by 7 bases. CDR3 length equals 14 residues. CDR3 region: CASSLPGGAEEQYF. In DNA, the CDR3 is TGTGCCAGCAGTTTACCGGGGGGGGCGGAAGAGCAGTACTTC.

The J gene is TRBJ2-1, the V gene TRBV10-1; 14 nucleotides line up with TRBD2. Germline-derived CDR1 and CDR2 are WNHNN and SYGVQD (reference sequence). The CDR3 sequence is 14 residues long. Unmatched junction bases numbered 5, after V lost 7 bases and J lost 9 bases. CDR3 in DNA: TGCGCCAGCAAGACTAGCGGGAGGGCCGGTGAGCAGTTCTTC. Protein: CASKTSGRAGEQFF.